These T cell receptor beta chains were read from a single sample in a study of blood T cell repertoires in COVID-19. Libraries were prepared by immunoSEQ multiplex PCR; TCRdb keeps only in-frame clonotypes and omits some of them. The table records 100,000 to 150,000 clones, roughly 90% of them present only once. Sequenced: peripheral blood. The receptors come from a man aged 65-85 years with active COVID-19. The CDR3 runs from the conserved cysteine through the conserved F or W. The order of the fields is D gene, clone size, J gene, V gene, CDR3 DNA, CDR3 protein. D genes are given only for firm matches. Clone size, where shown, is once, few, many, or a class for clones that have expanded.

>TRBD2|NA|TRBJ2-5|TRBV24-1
TGTGCCACCAGTGATCCCGGGACTAGCGGTGAGACCCAGTACTTC
CATSDPGTSGETQYF
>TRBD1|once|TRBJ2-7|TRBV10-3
TGTGCCATCAGAACGAGGACAGGGTCCGAGCAGTACTTC
CAIRTRTGSEQYF
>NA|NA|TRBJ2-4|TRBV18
TGTGCCAGCTCATTGACTGTAGCCAAAAACATTCAGTACTTC
CASSLTVAKNIQYF
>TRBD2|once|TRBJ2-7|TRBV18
TGTGCCAGCTCACCCACTAGCGGGGGCGCCTACGAGCAGTACTTC
CASSPTSGGAYEQYF
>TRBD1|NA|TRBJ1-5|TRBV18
TGTGCCAGCTCGGCAGACTTCGGACAGGGGAATCAGCCCCAGCATTTT
CASSADFGQGNQPQHF
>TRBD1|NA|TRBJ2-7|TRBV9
TGTGCCAGCAGCGTAGGGACAGGGCGGGGATCCTACGAGCAGTACTTC
CASSVGTGRGSYEQYF
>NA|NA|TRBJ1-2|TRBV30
TGTGCCTGGAGTCGAGCCCGAGGCTACACCTTC
CAWSRARGYTF
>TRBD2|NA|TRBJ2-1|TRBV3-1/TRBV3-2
TGTGCCAGCAGCCAAGATTCGCACAGGGGGGGACTAGCGGGCTCTGAGCAGTTCTTC
CASSQDSHRGGLAGSEQFF
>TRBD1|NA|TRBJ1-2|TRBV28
TGTGCCAGCAGTTTAAATAGAGGACAGGGGGTGATCTCTAACTATGGCTACACCTTC
CASSLNRGQGVISNYGYTF
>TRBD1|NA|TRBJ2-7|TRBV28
TGTGCCAGCTCCTCCCCAGGTACAGGGGGCTCCTACGAGCAGTACTTC
CASSSPGTGGSYEQYF
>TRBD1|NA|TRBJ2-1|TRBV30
TGTGCCTGGAGAGTGACAGGGATTTCTTACAATGAGCAGTTCTTC
CAWRVTGISYNEQFF